The present TCR beta chain was sequenced within a study of blood T cell repertoires in COVID-19. Across the whole study: Researchers got acute and convalescent COVID-19 samples from the United States, Italy and Spain. The cDNA or gDNA used as material had been derived from T cells, B-cell-depleted T cells, or PBMCs.

CDR1 is ENHRY and CDR2 is SYGVKD in the germline V gene. This CDR3 spans 14 amino acids. After removal of 6 bases from V and 6 bases from J, the junction contained 7 bases not matched to a gene. Authors' methods: Researchers report that nucleated cell counts were estimated from reference gene primer amplification. TCRdb's copy holds only in-frame clones and misses some; the assay was immunoSEQ multiplex PCR. D and trimming were read from the DNA, whereas the V and J calls and clone size are those reported in that table. The sample includes about 150,000 clones, about 80% of them seen just once. The TCR originated in a man aged 55 to 69 with acute or convalescent COVID-19. J is TRBJ2-3 and V is TRBV10-3; 9 nucleotides match TRBD2. Sequencing was carried out using peripheral blood. CDR3 protein: CAIRASGIQDTQYF. The DNA of the CDR3 is TGTGCCATCAGGGCTAGCGGGATCCAGGATACGCAGTATTTT.